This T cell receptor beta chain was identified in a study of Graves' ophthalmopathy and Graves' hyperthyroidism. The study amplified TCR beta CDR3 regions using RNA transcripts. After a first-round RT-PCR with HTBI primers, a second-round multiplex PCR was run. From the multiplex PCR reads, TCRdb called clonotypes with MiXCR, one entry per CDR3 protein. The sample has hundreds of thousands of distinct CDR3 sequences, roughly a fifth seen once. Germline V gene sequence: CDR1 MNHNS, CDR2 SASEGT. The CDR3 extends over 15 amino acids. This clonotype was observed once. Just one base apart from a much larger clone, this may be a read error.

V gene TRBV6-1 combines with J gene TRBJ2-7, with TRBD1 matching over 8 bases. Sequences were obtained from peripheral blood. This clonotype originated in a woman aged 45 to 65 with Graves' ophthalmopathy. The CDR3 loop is CVSSEIGQGDSEQYF. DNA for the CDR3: TGTGTCAGCAGTGAAATTGGACAGGGAGATTCCGAGCAGTACTTC.